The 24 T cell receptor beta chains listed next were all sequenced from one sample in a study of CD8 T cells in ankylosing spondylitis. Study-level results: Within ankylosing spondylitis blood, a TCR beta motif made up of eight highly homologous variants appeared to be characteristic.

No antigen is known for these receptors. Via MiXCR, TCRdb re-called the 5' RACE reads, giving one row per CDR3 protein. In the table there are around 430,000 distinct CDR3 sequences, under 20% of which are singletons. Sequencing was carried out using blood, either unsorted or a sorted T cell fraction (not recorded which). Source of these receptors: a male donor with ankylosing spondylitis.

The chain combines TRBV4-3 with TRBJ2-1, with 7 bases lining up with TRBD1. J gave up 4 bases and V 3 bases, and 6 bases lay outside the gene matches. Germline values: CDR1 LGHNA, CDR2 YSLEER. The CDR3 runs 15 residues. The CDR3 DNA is TGCGCCAGCAGCCAGGTACAGGGGCCGTACAATGAGCAGTTCTTC. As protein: CASSQVQGPYNEQFF.

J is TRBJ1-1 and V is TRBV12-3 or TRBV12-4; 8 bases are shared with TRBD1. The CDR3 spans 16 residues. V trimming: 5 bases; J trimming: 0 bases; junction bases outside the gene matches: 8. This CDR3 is CASSQGAGRMNTEAFF. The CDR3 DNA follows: TGTGCCAGCAGTCAGGGGGCGGGTCGGATGAACACTGAAGCTTTCTTT.

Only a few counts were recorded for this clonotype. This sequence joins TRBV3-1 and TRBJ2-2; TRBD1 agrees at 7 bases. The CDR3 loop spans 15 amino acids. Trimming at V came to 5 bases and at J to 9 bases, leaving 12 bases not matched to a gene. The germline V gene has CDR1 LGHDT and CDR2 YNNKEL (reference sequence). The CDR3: CASSARGQSRRELFF. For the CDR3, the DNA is TGTGCCAGCAGCGCGAGGGGACAGTCAAGGAGGGAGCTGTTTTTT.

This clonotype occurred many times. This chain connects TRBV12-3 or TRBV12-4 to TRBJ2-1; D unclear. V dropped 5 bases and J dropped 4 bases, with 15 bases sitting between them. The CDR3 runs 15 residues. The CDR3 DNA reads TGTGCCAGCAGTAAGGTCGGTAGATTTTACAATGAGCAGTTCTTC. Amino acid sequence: CASSKVGRFYNEQFF.

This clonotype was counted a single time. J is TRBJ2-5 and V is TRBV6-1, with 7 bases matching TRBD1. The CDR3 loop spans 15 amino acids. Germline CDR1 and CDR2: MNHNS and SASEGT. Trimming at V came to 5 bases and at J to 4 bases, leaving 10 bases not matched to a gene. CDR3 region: CASSPMRGLLETQYF. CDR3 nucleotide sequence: TGTGCCAGCAGTCCAATGAGGGGGCTCCTAGAGACCCAGTACTTC.

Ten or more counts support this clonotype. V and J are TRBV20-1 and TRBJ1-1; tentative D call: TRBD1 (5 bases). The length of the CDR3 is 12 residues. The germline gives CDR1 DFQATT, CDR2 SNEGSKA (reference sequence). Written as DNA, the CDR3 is TGCAGGCCCCATGGGGGAAGGGCTGAAGCTTTCTTT. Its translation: CRPHGGRAEAFF.

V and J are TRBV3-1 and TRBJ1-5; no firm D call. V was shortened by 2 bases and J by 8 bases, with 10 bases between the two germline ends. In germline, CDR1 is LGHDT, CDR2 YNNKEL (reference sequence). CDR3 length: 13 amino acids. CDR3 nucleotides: TGTGCCAGCAGCCAAACACCCCGGGAGCCCCAGCATTTT. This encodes CASSQTPREPQHF. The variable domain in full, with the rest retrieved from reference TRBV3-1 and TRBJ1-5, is DTAVSQTPKYLVTQMGNDKSIKCEQNLGHDTMYWYKQDSKKFLKIMFSYNNKELIINETVPNRFSPKSPDKAHLNLHINSLELGDSAVYFCASSQTPREPQHFGDGTRLSIL.

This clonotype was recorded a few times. The CDR3 spells CSASRSGGPLNEQFF. In DNA, the CDR3 is TGCAGTGCTAGTAGGTCGGGAGGGCCTCTCAATGAGCAGTTCTTC. The chain uses TRBV20-1 and TRBJ2-1; 8 positions agree with TRBD2. V shed 3 bases and J 6 bases; nucleotides not matched to a gene: 10. CDR3 length: 15 amino acids. The germline V gene has CDR1 DFQATT and CDR2 SNEGSKA (reference sequence).

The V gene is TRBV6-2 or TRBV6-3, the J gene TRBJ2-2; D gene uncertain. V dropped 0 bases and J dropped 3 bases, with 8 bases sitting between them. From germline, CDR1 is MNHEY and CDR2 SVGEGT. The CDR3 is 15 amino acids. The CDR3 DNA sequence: TGTGCCAGCAGTTACTCTGGTGGCGACACCGGGGAGCTGTTTTTT. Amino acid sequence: CASSYSGGDTGELFF.

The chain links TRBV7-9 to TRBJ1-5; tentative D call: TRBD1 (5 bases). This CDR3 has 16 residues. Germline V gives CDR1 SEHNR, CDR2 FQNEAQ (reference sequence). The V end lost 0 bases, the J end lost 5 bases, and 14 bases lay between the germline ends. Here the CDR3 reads CASSLAGWGRDQPQHF. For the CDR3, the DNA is TGTGCCAGCAGCTTAGCAGGCTGGGGCAGAGATCAGCCCCAGCATTTT.

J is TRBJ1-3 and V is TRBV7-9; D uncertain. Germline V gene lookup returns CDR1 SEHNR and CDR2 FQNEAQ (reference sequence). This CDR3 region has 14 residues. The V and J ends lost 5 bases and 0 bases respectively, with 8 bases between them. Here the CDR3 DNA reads TGTGCCAGCAGCCGACGGTTCTCTGGAAACACCATATATTTT. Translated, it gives CASSRRFSGNTIYF.

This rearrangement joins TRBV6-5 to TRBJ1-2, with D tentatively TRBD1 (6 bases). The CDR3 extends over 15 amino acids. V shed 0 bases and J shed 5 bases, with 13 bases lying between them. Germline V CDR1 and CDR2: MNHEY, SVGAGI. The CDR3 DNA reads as TGTGCCAGCAGTTACTCGGGGCGGCAGGGGTATGGCTACACCTTC. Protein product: CASSYSGRQGYGYTF.

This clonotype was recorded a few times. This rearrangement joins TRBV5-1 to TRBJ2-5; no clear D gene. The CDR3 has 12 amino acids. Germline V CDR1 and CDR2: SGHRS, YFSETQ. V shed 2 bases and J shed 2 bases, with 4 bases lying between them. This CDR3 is CASSFDQETQYF. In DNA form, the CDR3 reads TGCGCCAGCAGCTTTGATCAAGAGACCCAGTACTTC.

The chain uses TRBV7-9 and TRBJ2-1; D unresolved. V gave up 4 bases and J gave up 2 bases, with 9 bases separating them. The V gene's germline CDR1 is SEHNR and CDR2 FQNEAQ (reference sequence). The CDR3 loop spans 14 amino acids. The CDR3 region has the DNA TGTGCCAGCAGCTCCCTCCGGGCCTACAATGAGCAGTTCTTC. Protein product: CASSSLRAYNEQFF.

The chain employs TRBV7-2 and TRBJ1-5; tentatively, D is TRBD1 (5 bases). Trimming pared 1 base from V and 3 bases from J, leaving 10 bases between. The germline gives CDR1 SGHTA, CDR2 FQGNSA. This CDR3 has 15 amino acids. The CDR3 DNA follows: TGTGCCAGCAGCTTAGAGGGGTTCCCCAATCAGCCCCAGCATTTT. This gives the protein CASSLEGFPNQPQHF.

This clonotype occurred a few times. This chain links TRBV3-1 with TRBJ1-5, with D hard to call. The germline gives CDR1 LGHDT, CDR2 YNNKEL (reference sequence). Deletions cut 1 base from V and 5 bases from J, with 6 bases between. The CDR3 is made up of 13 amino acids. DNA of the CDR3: TGTGCCAGCAGCCAAGGGCTGGATCAGCCCCAGCATTTT. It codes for CASSQGLDQPQHF.

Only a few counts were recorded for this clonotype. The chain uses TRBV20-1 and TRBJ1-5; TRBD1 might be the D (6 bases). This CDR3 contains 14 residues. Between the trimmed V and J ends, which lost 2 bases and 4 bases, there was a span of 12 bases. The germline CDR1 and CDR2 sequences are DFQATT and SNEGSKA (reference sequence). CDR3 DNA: TGCAGTGCTAGAAGTCCTCAGGGGAATCAGCCCCAGCATTTT. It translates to CSARSPQGNQPQHF.

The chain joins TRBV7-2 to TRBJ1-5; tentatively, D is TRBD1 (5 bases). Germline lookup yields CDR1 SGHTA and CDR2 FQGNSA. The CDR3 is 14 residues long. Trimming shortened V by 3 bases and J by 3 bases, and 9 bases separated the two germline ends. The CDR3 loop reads CASSLTANNQPQHF. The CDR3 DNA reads TGTGCCAGCAGCTTGACAGCAAACAATCAGCCCCAGCATTTT.

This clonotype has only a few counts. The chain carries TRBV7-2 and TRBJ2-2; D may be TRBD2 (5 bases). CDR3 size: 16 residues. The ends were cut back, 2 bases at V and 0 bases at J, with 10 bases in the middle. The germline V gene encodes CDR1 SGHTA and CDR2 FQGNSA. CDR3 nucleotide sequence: TGTGCCAGCAGCTTACAGCTAGCAACGAACACCGGGGAGCTGTTTTTT. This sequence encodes CASSLQLATNTGELFF.

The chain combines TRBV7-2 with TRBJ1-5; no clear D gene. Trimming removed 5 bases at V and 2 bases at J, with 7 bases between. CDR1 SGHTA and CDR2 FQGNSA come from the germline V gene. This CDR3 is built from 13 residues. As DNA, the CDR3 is TGTGCCAGCAGCGGGGAAGGCAATCAGCCCCAGCATTTT. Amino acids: CASSGEGNQPQHF.

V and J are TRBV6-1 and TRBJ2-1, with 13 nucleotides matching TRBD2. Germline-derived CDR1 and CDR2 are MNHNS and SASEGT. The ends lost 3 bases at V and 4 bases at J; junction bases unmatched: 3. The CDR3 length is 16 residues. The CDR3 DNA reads TGTGCCAGCAGTGACGGGACTAGCGGGAAGTACAATGAGCAGTTCTTC. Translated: CASSDGTSGKYNEQFF.

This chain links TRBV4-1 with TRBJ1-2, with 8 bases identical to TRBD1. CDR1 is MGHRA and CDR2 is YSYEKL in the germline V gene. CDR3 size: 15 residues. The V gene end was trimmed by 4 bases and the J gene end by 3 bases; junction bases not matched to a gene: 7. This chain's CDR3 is CASSRGAGGDYGYTF. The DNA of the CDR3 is TGCGCCAGCAGCCGGGGGGCAGGGGGCGACTATGGCTACACCTTC.

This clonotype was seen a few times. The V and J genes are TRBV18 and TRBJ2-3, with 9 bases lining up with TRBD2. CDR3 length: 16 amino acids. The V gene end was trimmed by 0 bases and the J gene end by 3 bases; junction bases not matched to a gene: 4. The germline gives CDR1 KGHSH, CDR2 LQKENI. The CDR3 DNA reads TGTGCCAGCTCACCACCTGTAGCGGGAGCGACAGATACGCAGTATTTT. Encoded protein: CASSPPVAGATDTQYF.

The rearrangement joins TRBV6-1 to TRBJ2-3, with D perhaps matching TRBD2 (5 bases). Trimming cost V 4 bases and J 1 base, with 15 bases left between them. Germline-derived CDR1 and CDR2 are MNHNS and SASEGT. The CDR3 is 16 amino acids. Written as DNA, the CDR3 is TGTGCCAGCAGTGCCGGACTTTCGAGGGGCACAGATACGCAGTATTTT. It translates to CASSAGLSRGTDTQYF.